These T cell receptor beta chains were read from a single sample in a study of blood T cells in healthy people across ages. TCRdb re-called the 5' RACE reads through MiXCR, storing one row per CDR3 protein. The sample holds 980,000 or so distinct CDR3 sequences, about 48% seen once. The sequencing input was blood. The receptors here all came from a man aged 25 to 40 in good health. CDR3s include the opening cysteine and the closing phenylalanine or tryptophan. The order of the fields is CDR3 protein, CDR3 DNA, J gene, V gene, D gene, clone size. The D gene is left open where the match is weak. Rows give clone size only sometimes, using once, few, many, or a class for an expanded clone.

CDR3: CASSEPGRGQPQHF; DNA: TGTGCCAGCAGTGAACCGGGGAGGGGTCAGCCCCAGCATTTT; J: TRBJ1-5; V: TRBV6-1; D: NA; size: NA
CDR3: CASSPAGTGGEQFF; DNA: TGTGCCAGCAGTCCGGCCGGGACAGGGGGTGAGCAGTTCTTC; J: TRBJ2-1; V: TRBV12-3/TRBV12-4; D: TRBD1; size: few
CDR3: CSSGQGEGNTEAFF; DNA: TGCAGCTCCGGACAGGGGGAGGGAAACACTGAAGCTTTCTTT; J: TRBJ1-1; V: TRBV29-1; D: TRBD1; size: NA
CDR3: CASSTQGNYEQYF; DNA: TGTGCCAGCAGTACCCAAGGGAACTACGAGCAGTACTTC; J: TRBJ2-7; V: TRBV12-3/TRBV12-4; D: NA; size: NA
CDR3: CASSSSTGFYEQYF; DNA: TGTGCCAGCAGCTCCTCGACAGGGTTCTACGAGCAGTACTTC; J: TRBJ2-7; V: TRBV7-2; D: TRBD1; size: once
CDR3: CASSVGDRAHNEQFF; DNA: TGTGCCAGCAGCGTAGGGGACAGGGCCCACAATGAGCAGTTCTTC; J: TRBJ2-1; V: TRBV7-9; D: TRBD1; size: NA
CDR3: CASSLVLAGGPRKQFF; DNA: TGCGCCAGCAGCTTGGTCCTAGCGGGGGGGCCTAGGAAGCAGTTCTTC; J: TRBJ2-1; V: TRBV5-1; D: TRBD2; size: NA
CDR3: CSVGAGGTTDTQYF; DNA: TGCAGCGTCGGTGCGGGGGGTACCACAGATACGCAGTATTTT; J: TRBJ2-3; V: TRBV29-1; D: TRBD2; size: NA
CDR3: CASRGIGVRANYGYTF; DNA: TGTGCCAGCAGGGGAATAGGGGTAAGGGCTAACTATGGCTACACCTTC; J: TRBJ1-2; V: TRBV27; D: NA; size: once
CDR3: CASSREPLSGQYF; DNA: TGTGCCAGCAGCAGGGAACCGTTATCCGGGCAGTACTTC; J: TRBJ2-5; V: TRBV7-2; D: NA; size: NA
CDR3: CASSPFRAGDHIEQFF; DNA: TGTGCCAGCAGTCCCTTCCGCGCGGGGGACCACATAGAGCAGTTCTTC; J: TRBJ2-1; V: TRBV12-3/TRBV12-4; D: TRBD2; size: once
CDR3: CSVAGVSNQPQHF; DNA: TGCAGCGTAGCAGGGGTTAGCAATCAGCCCCAGCATTTT; J: TRBJ1-5; V: TRBV29-1; D: NA; size: NA
CDR3: CAIRGFGGNEQFF; DNA: TGTGCCATCAGGGGATTTGGTGGCAATGAGCAGTTCTTC; J: TRBJ2-1; V: TRBV10-3; D: NA; size: NA
CDR3: CASSPSGTPGSGYTF; DNA: TGTGCCAGCAGCCCATCGGGGACCCCTGGTAGTGGCTACACCTTC; J: TRBJ1-2; V: TRBV7-2; D: NA; size: NA
CDR3: CASSLSGTGAYQETQYF; DNA: TGTGCCAGCAGCTTATCTGGGACAGGGGCGTACCAAGAGACCCAGTACTTC; J: TRBJ2-5; V: TRBV7-9; D: TRBD1; size: NA
CDR3: CASSSLAGVVNEQFF; DNA: TGTGCCAGCAGTTCCCTAGCGGGGGTTGTGAATGAGCAGTTCTTC; J: TRBJ2-1; V: TRBV6-5; D: TRBD2; size: few